This T cell receptor beta chain stems from a study of radiotherapy plus CTLA-4 blockade in lung cancer. Trimming pared 0 bases from V and 3 bases from J, leaving 4 bases between. This CDR3 has 13 amino acids. Germline V gene lookup returns CDR1 SGHRS and CDR2 YFSETQ. This clone was detected once. TCRdb keeps only in-frame clones here, not all; method: immunoSEQ multiplex PCR. The sample lists about 31,000 clones, around 73% seen once, with around 7.2% in the top ten. This chain uses TRBV5-1 with TRBJ1-5; D unresolved. The starting material was peripheral blood, obtained from a patient treated with radiotherapy plus ipilimumab. The sequence derives from a human donor with non-small cell lung cancer who had stable disease on radiotherapy plus ipilimumab. Here the CDR3 reads CASSLEVNQPQHF. The CDR3, as DNA: TGCGCCAGCAGCTTGGAGGTCAATCAGCCCCAGCATTTT.